Below, one T cell receptor (beta chain) is given with its context. Its antigen is unidentified. The source of the sample is a study of identical twins. Points from the study as a whole: Out-of-frame alpha sequences shared by twins were enriched for low generation probability.

Healthy Caucasians, and only they, were the donors. V lost 5 bases and J 3 bases, leaving 19 bases between the germline ends. The CDR3 is 16 residues long. In germline, CDR1 is PRHDT, CDR2 FYEKMQ (reference sequence). Template switching added a universal primer site; cDNA carried unique molecular identifiers. Using its own MiXCR run on the 5' RACE reads, TCRdb lists one record per CDR3 protein. The sample has nearly 900,000 distinct CDR3 sequences, around an eighth seen once. This sample also belongs to another study, concerning yellow fever vaccine responses in identical twins. This second study notes: Twin vaccine T cell responses reportedly seemed partly convergent, partly personalized.

The rearrangement uses TRBV13 and TRBJ1-2; possible D gene TRBD1, 6 bases. This receptor was identified in a woman under 30 in good health. The sample comprised PBMCs. The CDR3 loop is CASSPRPPGADYGYTF. CDR3 DNA sequence: TGTGCCAGCAGCCCCCGACCCCCGGGGGCCGACTATGGCTACACCTTC.